This TCR beta chain originates from a study of shared clonotypes between healthy human individuals. Broader study findings: It was only blood that was sampled, and tissue repertoires likely differ.

Trimming at V came to 8 bases and at J to 3 bases, leaving 5 bases not matched to a gene. There are 13 residues in the CDR3. Germline V gene sequence: CDR1 SNHLY, CDR2 FYNNEI. Partitioning of CD4+ cells yielded a CD45RA+ naive subset and a CD45RA-negative memory subset. Comments on this clone: The antigen is unknown.

Each cell subset's genomic DNA was divided evenly among several immunoSEQ plates. Profiled with immunoSEQ multiplex PCR; TCRdb holds only in-frame clones, not every one. The repertoire holds around 1.4 million clones, roughly 98.5% seen once, with roughly 0.35% in the top ten. The sequenced material came from naive CD4+ T cells sorted from blood. As for subset: CD45RA+ positively selected. The source is a man aged 25-45 years in good health. The genes are TRBV2 and TRBJ2-3; TRBD1 aligns across 7 bases. The CDR3 DNA is TGTGCCAGCGCCGGGACAGAGACAGATACGCAGTATTTT. Translated: CASAGTETDTQYF.